The clone carrying this T cell receptor beta chain has just a few counts. Antigen: not known. Populations obtained by sorting all exceeded 95% purity. The data derive from a study of beta chain features in type 1 diabetes. On the study more broadly: On cell yields, gender and age, patients and healthy donors were similar. Study observations and caveats: Shortening of TCRB CDR3s, moderate but significant, appeared in all four CD4+ subsets of Type 1 diabetes patients.

Every bit of the isolated RNA underwent reverse transcription, so sequencing read expressed TCRB transcripts. Produced via immunoSEQ multiplex PCR; TCRdb's table is partial and in-frame only. The table records roughly 260,000 clones, around 9.9% of them present only once. The CDR3 covers 13 residues. In germline, CDR1 is LGHNT, CDR2 FRNRAP. Between the trimmed V and J ends, which lost 1 base and 9 bases, there was a span of 10 bases. This TCR came from a man between 25 and 39 years old with type 1 diabetes. V gene TRBV12-5 combines with J gene TRBJ2-1; weak D call: TRBD1 (5 bases). Input material: naive CD4+ T cells from blood. CDR3 bases: TGTGCTAGTGGTTTGGATCAGGGCGGTGAGCAGTTCTTC. It codes for CASGLDQGGEQFF.